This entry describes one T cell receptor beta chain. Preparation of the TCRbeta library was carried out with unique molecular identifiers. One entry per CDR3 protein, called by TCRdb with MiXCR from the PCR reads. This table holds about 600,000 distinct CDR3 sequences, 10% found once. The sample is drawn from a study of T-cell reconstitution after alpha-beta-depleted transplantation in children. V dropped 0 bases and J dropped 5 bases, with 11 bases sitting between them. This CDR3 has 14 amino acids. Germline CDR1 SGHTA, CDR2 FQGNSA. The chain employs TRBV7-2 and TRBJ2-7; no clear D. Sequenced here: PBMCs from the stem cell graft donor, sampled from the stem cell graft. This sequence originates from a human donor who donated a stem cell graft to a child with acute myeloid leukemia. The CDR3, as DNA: TGTGCCAGCAGCTTAGCGGCAAACAGAGACGAGCAGTACTTC. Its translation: CASSLAANRDEQYF.